This paragraph reports one TCR beta chain. The data derive from a study of blood T cell repertoires in COVID-19. Study-level information: Material from acute and convalescent COVID-19 was sourced from the United States, Italy and Spain. PBMCs, B-cell-depleted T cells, or T cells were the source of the cDNA or gDNA that made up the material.

In the authors' workflow: Amplification with reference gene primers provided the estimates of nucleated cell counts. The method was immunoSEQ multiplex PCR; TCRdb's version includes in-frame clones alone and lacks a portion of them. V and J calls and clone size follow that table, whereas D and trimming were derived from the DNA. The profile shows a few hundred thousand clones, roughly 86% of them singletons. All enrollees were roughly 18 to 89 years old and from some 24 US areas. Germline V CDR1 and CDR2: SQVTM, ANQGSEA. The CDR3 runs to 13 residues. V lost 7 bases to trimming and J lost 5 bases; unmatched junction nucleotides: 7.

J is TRBJ2-7 and V is TRBV29-1, with 11 bases fitting TRBD1. Source material: PBMCs or T cells enriched from blood (not recorded which). The clonotype comes from a woman in her twenties or thirties who had recovered from COVID-19. The CDR3 reads CSALPGQGDEQYF. As DNA, the CDR3 is TGCAGCGCTCTACCGGGACAGGGGGACGAGCAGTACTTC.